This entry is about one TCR beta chain. Produced via immunoSEQ multiplex PCR; TCRdb's table is partial and in-frame only. The sample records under 250,000 clones, around 85% being singletons. Trimming left V 6 bases short and J 5 bases short, with 16 bases between. The CDR3 length is 14 residues. Per the germline V gene, CDR1 is SGDLS and CDR2 is YYNGEE. These data originate in a study of blood T cell repertoires in COVID-19. The chain combines TRBV9 with TRBJ2-3; tentative D call: TRBD2 (6 bases). The clonotype comes from a man aged 40-50 years with acute or convalescent COVID-19. Material for sequencing was peripheral blood. This chain's CDR3 is CASTPGRRVDTQYF. CDR3 nucleotides: TGTGCCAGCACCCCGGGGAGGAGGGTAGATACGCAGTATTTT. Full variable domain (missing parts from reference TRBV9 and TRBJ2-3): DSGVTQTPKHLITATGQRVTLRCSPRSGDLSVYWYQQSLDQGLQFLIQYYNGEERAKGNILERFSAQQFPDLHSELNLSSLELGDSALYFCASTPGRRVDTQYFGPGTRLTVL.